Listed below are T cell receptor beta chains from one sample, sequenced in a study of technical replicates of blood from a few donors. Clones were read by immunoSEQ multiplex PCR, and TCRdb kept only the in-frame ones, dropping some. Here the sample spans about 80,000 clones, approximately 94% being singletons. Sequenced material: T cells isolated from PBMCs. The source of these receptors is a human donor in good health. CDR3s include the opening cysteine and the closing phenylalanine or tryptophan. Each record gives: J gene, V gene, clone size, D gene, CDR3 protein, CDR3 DNA. A D gene is named only where the DNA matches it firmly. Not all rows give a size; the values are once, few, many and, for expanded clones, a class.

J gene: TRBJ1-5; V gene: TRBV11-2; clone size: NA; D gene: TRBD1; CDR3 protein: CASSPGQGYQPQHF; CDR3 DNA: TGTGCCAGCAGCCCAGGACAGGGTTATCAGCCCCAGCATTTT
J gene: TRBJ2-1; V gene: TRBV12-5; clone size: NA; D gene: NA; CDR3 protein: CASGLVRGSTHNEQFF; CDR3 DNA: TGTGCTAGTGGTTTGGTACGGGGGAGTACCCACAATGAGCAGTTCTTC
J gene: TRBJ2-7; V gene: TRBV29-1; clone size: NA; D gene: TRBD2; CDR3 protein: CSVESREGSYEQYF; CDR3 DNA: TGCAGCGTTGAATCACGGGAGGGCTCCTACGAGCAGTACTTC
J gene: TRBJ2-3; V gene: TRBV7-3; clone size: NA; D gene: TRBD2; CDR3 protein: CASSQSLRKLAGETNPSDTQYF; CDR3 DNA: TGTGCCAGCAGCCAATCACTCAGGAAGCTAGCGGGAGAGACTAACCCATCAGATACGCAGTATTTT
J gene: TRBJ2-1; V gene: TRBV9; clone size: NA; D gene: TRBD2; CDR3 protein: CASSVASSGGMDEQFF; CDR3 DNA: TGTGCCAGCAGCGTAGCCTCTAGCGGGGGAATGGATGAGCAGTTCTTC
J gene: TRBJ2-7; V gene: TRBV6-1; clone size: NA; D gene: NA; CDR3 protein: CASSPGTFSYEQYF; CDR3 DNA: TGTGCCAGCAGCCCGGGGACTTTCTCCTACGAGCAGTACTTC
J gene: TRBJ2-2; V gene: TRBV11-2; clone size: once; D gene: TRBD2; CDR3 protein: CASSPIAGVGELFF; CDR3 DNA: TGTGCCAGCAGCCCCATAGCGGGAGTCGGGGAGCTGTTTTTT
J gene: TRBJ1-1; V gene: TRBV28; clone size: once; D gene: NA; CDR3 protein: CASSESRTNTEAFF; CDR3 DNA: TGTGCCAGCAGTGAGAGCAGGACAAACACTGAAGCTTTCTTT
J gene: TRBJ2-3; V gene: TRBV30; clone size: once; D gene: TRBD2; CDR3 protein: CASPGEGGRPDTQYF; CDR3 DNA: TGTGCCTCCCCGGGGGAAGGCGGGAGGCCAGATACGCAGTATTTT
J gene: TRBJ1-1; V gene: TRBV9; clone size: NA; D gene: NA; CDR3 protein: CASSVLGFGGEAFF; CDR3 DNA: TGTGCCAGCAGCGTACTTGGATTCGGGGGGGAAGCTTTCTTT
J gene: TRBJ1-2; V gene: TRBV28; clone size: NA; D gene: TRBD1; CDR3 protein: CASSLQGAFGYTF; CDR3 DNA: TGTGCCAGCAGTTTACAGGGGGCTTTTGGCTACACCTTC
J gene: TRBJ2-2; V gene: TRBV25-1; clone size: NA; D gene: NA; CDR3 protein: CASRRMGNTGELFF; CDR3 DNA: TGTGCCAGCAGGAGGATGGGGAACACCGGGGAGCTGTTTTTT
J gene: TRBJ1-3; V gene: TRBV27; clone size: NA; D gene: TRBD1; CDR3 protein: CASSPIDRVPGNTIYF; CDR3 DNA: TGTGCCAGCAGTCCTATAGACAGGGTCCCGGGAAACACCATATATTTT
J gene: TRBJ1-1; V gene: TRBV19; clone size: NA; D gene: NA; CDR3 protein: CASSISHEYGLVNTEAFF; CDR3 DNA: TGTGCCAGTAGTATATCCCACGAGTACGGGTTAGTGAACACTGAAGCTTTCTTT
J gene: TRBJ2-7; V gene: TRBV2; clone size: NA; D gene: TRBD1; CDR3 protein: CASSEALGQGVYEQYF; CDR3 DNA: TGTGCCAGCAGTGAGGCCCTGGGACAGGGGGTATACGAGCAGTACTTC